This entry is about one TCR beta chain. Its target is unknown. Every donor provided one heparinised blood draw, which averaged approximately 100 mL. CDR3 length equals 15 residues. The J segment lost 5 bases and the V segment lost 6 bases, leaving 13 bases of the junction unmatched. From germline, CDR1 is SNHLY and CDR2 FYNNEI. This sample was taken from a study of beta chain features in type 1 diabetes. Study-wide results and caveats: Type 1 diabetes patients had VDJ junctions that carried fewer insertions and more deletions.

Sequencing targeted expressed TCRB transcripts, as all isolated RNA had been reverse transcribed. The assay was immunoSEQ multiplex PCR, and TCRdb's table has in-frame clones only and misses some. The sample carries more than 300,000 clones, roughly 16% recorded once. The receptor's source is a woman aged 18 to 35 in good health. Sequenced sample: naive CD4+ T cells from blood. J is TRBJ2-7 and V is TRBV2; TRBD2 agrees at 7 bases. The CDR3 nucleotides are TGTGCCAGCAGCGAGGAGAGCGGGAATATGAACGAGCAGTACTTC. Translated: CASSEESGNMNEQYF.